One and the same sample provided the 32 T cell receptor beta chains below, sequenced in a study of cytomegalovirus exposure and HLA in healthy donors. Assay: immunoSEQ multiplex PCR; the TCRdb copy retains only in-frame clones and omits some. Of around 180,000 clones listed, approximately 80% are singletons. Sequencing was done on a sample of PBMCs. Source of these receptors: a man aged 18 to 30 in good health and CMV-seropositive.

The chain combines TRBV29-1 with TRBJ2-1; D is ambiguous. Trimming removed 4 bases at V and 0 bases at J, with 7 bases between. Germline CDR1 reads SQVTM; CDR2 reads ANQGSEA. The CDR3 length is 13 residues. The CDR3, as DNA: TGCAGCGTTGCGGTCGGCTCCTACAATGAGCAGTTCTTC. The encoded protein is CSVAVGSYNEQFF.

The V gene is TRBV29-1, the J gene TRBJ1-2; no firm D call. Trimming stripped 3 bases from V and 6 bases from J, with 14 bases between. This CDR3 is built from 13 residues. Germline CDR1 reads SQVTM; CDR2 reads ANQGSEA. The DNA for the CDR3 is TGCAGCGTTGATCCCCAGTCTGCAAATGGCTACACCTTC. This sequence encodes CSVDPQSANGYTF.

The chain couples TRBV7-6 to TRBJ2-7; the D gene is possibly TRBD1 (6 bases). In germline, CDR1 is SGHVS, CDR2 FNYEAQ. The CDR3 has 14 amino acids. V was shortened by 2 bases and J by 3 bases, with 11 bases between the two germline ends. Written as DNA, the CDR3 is TGTGCCAGCAGCTTACAGGACAGTATCTACGAGCAGTACTTC. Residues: CASSLQDSIYEQYF.

The CDR3 DNA reads as TGCGCCAGCAGCTTGGATGGGGGCCGGGGTTCCTACGAGCAGTACTTC. This sequence encodes CASSLDGGRGSYEQYF. The chain has TRBV5-1 and TRBJ2-7; maybe TRBD1 (6 bases). Trimming left V 0 bases short and J 1 base short, with 14 bases between. CDR3 length: 16 amino acids. The germline CDR1 and CDR2 sequences are SGHRS and YFSETQ.

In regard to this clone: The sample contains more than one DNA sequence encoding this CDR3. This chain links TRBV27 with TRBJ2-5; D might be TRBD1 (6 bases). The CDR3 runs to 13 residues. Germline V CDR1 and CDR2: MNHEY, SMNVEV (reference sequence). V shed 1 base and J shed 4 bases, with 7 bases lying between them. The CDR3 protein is CASSLFRGETQYF. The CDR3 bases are TGTGCCAGCAGTTTATTCAGGGGAGAGACCCAGTACTTC.

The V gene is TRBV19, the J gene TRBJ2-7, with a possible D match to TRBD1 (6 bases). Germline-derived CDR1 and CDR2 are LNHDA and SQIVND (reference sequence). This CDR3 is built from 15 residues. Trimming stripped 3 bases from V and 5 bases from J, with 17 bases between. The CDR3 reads CASSIVLNRVNEQYF. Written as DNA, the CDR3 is TGTGCCAGTAGTATTGTGTTAAACAGGGTCAACGAGCAGTACTTC. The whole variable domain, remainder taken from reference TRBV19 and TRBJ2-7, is DGGITQSPKYLFRKEGQNVTLSCEQNLNHDAMYWYRQDPGQGLRLIYYSQIVNDFQKGDIAEGYSVSREKKESFPLTVTSAQKNPTAFYLCASSIVLNRVNEQYFGPGTRLTVT.

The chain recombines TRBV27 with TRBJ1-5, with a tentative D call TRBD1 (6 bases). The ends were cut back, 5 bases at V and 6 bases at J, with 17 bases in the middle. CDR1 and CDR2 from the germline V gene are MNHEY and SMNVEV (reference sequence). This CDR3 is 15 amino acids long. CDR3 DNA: TGTGCCAGCAGTCAGATACAGGGTTTGAGTCAGCCCCAGCATTTT. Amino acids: CASSQIQGLSQPQHF.

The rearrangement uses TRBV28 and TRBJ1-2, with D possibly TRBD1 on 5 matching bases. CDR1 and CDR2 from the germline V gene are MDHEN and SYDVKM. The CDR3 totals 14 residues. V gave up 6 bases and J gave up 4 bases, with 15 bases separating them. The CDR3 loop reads CASRYQVGGYGYTF. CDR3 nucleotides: TGTGCCAGCAGGTATCAGGTCGGGGGCTATGGCTACACCTTC.

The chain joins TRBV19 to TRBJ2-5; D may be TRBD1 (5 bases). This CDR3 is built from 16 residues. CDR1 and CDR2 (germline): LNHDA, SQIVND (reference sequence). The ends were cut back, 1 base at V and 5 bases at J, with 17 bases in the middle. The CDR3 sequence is CASSIASAQAGETQYF. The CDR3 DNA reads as TGTGCCAGTAGTATAGCTTCTGCACAGGCTGGGGAGACCCAGTACTTC.

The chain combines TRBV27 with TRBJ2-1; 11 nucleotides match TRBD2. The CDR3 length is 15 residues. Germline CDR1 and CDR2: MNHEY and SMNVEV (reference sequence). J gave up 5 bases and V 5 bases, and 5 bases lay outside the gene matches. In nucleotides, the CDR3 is TGTGCCAGCAGTCTACTAGCGGGGGAGAACAATGAGCAGTTCTTC. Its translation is CASSLLAGENNEQFF.

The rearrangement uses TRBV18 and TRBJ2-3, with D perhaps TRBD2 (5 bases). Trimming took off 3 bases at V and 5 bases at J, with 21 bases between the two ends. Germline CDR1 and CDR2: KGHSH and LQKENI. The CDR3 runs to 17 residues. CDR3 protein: CASSPRTLTARGDTQYF. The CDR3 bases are TGTGCCAGCTCACCCCGGACCCTGACGGCCCGGGGAGATACGCAGTATTTT.

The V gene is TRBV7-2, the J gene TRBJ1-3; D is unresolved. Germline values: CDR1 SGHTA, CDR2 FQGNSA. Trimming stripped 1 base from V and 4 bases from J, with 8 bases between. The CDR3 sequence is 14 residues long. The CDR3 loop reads CASSLGGSGNTIYF. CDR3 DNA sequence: TGTGCCAGCAGCTTAGGCGGGTCCGGAAACACCATATATTTT.

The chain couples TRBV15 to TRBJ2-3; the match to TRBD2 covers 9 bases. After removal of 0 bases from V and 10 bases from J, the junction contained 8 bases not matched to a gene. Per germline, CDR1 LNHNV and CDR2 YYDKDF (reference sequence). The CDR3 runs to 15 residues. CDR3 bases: TGTGCCACCAGCAGAGATTCCGCTAGCGGGATTCCGCAGTATTTT. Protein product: CATSRDSASGIPQYF.

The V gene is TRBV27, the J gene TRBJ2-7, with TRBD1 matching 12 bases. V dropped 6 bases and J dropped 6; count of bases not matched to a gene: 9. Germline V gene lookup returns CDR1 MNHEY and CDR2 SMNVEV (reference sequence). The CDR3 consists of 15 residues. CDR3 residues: CASSPGTGGWSEQYF. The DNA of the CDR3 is TGTGCCAGCAGCCCCGGGACAGGGGGCTGGAGCGAGCAGTACTTC.

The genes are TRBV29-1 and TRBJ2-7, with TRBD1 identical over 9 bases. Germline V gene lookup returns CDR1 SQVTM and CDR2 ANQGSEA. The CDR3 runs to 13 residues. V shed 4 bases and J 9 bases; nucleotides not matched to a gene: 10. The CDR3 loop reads CSVGGGQGPRQYF. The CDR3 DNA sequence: TGCAGCGTTGGAGGGGGACAGGGCCCCCGGCAGTACTTC.

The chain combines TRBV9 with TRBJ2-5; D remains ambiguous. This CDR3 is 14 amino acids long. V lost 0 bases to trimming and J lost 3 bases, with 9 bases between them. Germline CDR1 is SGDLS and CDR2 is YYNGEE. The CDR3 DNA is TGTGCCAGCAGCGTAGTCGGTATAGAAGAGACCCAGTACTTC. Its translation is CASSVVGIEETQYF.

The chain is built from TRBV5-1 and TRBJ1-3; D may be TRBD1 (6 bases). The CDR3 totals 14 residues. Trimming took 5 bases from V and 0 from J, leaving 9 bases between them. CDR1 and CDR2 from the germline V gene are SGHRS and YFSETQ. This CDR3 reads CASSPDSSGNTIYF. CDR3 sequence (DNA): TGCGCCAGCAGTCCGGACAGCTCTGGAAACACCATATATTTT.

This CDR3 is CASSGEQITGELFF. CDR3 in DNA: TGTGCCAGCAGTGGCGAACAGATCACCGGGGAGCTGTTTTTT. This chain connects TRBV6-1 to TRBJ2-2; D is undetermined. This CDR3 spans 14 amino acids. Germline V gene sequence: CDR1 MNHNS, CDR2 SASEGT. V lost 4 bases and J 4 bases, leaving 10 bases between the germline ends.

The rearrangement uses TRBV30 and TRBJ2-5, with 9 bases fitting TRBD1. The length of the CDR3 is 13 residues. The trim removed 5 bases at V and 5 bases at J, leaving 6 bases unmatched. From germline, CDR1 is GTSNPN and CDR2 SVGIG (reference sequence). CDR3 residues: CAWGGDRGETQYF. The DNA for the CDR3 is TGTGCCTGGGGAGGTGACAGGGGGGAGACCCAGTACTTC. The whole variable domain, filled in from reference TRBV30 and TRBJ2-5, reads SQTIHQWPATLVQPVGSPLSLECTVEGTSNPNLYWYRQAAGRGLQLLFYSVGIGQISSEVPQNLSASRPQDRQFILSSKKLLLSDSGFYLCAWGGDRGETQYFGPGTRLLVL.

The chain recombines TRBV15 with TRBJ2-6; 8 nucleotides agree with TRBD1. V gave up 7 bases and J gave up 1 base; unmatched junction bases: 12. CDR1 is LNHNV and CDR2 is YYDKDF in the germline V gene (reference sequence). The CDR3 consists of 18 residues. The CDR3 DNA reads TGTGCCACCACCCCGTGGGAACAGGGGGGTTCTGGGGCCAACGTCCTGACTTTC. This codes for CATTPWEQGGSGANVLTF. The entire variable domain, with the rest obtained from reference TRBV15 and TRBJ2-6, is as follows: DAMVIQNPRYQVTQFGKPVTLSCSQTLNHNVMYWYQQKSSQAPKLLFHYYDKDFNNEADTPDNFQSRRPNTSFCFLDIRSPGLGDTAMYLCATTPWEQGGSGANVLTFGAGSRLTVL.

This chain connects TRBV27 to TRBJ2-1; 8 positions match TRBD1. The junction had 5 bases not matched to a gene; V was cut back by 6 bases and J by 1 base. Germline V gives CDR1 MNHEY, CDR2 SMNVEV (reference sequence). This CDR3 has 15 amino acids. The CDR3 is CASSRGDRSYNEQFF. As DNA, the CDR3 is TGTGCCAGCAGCAGGGGGGACAGGTCCTACAATGAGCAGTTCTTC.

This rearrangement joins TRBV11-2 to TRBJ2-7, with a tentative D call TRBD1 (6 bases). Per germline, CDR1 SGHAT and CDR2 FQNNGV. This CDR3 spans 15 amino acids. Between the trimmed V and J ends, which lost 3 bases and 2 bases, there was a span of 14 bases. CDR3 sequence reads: CASSLGHFNPYEQYF. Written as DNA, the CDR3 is TGTGCCAGCAGCTTGGGACACTTTAACCCCTACGAGCAGTACTTC.

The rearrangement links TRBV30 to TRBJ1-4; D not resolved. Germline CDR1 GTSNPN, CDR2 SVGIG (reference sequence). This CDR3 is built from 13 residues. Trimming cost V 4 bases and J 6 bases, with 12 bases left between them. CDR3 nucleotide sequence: TGTGCCTGGAAGATTGGAGCCCATGAAAAACTGTTTTTT. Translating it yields CAWKIGAHEKLFF. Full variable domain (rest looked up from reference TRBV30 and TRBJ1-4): SQTIHQWPATLVQPVGSPLSLECTVEGTSNPNLYWYRQAAGRGLQLLFYSVGIGQISSEVPQNLSASRPQDRQFILSSKKLLLSDSGFYLCAWKIGAHEKLFFGSGTQLSVL.

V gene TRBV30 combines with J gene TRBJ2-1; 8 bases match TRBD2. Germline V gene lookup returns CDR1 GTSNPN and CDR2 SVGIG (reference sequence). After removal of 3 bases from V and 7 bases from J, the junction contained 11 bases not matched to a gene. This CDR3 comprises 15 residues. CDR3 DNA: TGTGCCTGGAGCCGGGGGGGAATCGGGTGGAATGAGCAGTTCTTC. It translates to CAWSRGGIGWNEQFF. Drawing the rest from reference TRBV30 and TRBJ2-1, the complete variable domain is SQTIHQWPATLVQPVGSPLSLECTVEGTSNPNLYWYRQAAGRGLQLLFYSVGIGQISSEVPQNLSASRPQDRQFILSSKKLLLSDSGFYLCAWSRGGIGWNEQFFGPGTRLTVL.

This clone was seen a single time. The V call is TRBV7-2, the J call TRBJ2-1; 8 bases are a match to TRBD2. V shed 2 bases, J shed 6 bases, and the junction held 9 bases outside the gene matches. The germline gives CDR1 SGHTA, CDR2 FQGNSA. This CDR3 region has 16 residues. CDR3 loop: CASSLIDLAGSNEQFF. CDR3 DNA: TGTGCCAGCAGCTTAATTGACTTAGCGGGATCCAATGAGCAGTTCTTC.

Here the CDR3 reads CASSLGVGLDEQYF. CDR3 DNA: TGTGCCAGCAGCTTAGGAGTTGGCCTAGACGAGCAGTACTTC. V is TRBV7-6 and J is TRBJ2-7; no firm D call. The V end lost 1 base, the J end lost 5 bases, and 12 bases lay between the germline ends. The CDR3 runs to 14 residues. Germline-derived CDR1 and CDR2 are SGHVS and FNYEAQ.

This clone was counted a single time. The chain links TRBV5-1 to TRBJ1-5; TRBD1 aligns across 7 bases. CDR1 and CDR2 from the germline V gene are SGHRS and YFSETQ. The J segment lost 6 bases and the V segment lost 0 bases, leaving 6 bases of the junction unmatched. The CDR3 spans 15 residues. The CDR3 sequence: CASSLDPGGIQPQHF. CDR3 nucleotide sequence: TGCGCCAGCAGCTTGGATCCAGGGGGTATTCAGCCCCAGCATTTT.

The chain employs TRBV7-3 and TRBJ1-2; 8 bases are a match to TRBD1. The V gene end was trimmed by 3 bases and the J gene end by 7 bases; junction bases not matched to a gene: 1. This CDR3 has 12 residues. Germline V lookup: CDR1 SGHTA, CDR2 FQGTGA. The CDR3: CASSLDRVGYTF. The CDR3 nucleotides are TGTGCCAGCAGCTTGGACAGGGTTGGCTACACCTTC.

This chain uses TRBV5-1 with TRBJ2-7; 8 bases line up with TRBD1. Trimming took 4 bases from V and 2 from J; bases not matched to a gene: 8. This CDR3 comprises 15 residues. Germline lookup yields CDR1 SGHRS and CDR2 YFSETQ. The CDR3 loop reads CASSPRTGITYEQYF. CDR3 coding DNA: TGCGCCAGCAGCCCTCGGACAGGGATAACCTACGAGCAGTACTTC.

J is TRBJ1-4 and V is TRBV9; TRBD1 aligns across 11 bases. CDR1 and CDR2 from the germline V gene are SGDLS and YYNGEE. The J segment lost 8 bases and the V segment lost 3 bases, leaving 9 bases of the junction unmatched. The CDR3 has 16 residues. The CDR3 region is CASSATRGDRGEKLFF. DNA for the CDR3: TGTGCCAGCAGCGCCACAAGGGGGGACAGGGGGGAAAAACTGTTTTTT.

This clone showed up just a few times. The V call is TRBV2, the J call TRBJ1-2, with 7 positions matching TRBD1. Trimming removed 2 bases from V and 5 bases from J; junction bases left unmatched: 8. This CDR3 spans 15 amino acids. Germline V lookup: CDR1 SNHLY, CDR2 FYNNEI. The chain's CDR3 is CASSESGAGGYGYTF. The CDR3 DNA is TGTGCCAGCAGTGAATCGGGGGCAGGGGGTTATGGCTACACCTTC.

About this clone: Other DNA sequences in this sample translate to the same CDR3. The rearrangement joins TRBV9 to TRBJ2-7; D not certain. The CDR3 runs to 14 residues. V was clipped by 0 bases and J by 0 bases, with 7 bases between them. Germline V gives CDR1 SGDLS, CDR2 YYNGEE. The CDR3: CASSVGASSYEQYF. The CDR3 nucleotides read TGTGCCAGCAGCGTAGGTGCCAGCTCCTACGAGCAGTACTTC.